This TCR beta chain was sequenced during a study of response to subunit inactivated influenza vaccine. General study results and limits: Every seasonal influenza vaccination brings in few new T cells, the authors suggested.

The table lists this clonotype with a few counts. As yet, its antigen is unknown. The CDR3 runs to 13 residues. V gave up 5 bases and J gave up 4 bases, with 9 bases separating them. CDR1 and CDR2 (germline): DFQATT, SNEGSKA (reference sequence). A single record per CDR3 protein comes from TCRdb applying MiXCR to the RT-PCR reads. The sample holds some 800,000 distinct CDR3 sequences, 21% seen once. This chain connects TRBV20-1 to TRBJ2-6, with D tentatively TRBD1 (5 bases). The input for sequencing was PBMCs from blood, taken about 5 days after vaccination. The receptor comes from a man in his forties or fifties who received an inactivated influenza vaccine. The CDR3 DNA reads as TGCAGTGCTTCCCGGACAGGGGCCAACGTCCTGACTTTC. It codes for CSASRTGANVLTF.